These 8 T cell receptor beta chains originate from one sample sequenced in a study of PD-1 blockade in classical Hodgkin lymphoma. Brentuximab vedotin exposure varied among the patients, all of whom had relapsed after autologous stem cell transplantation. The table came from immunoSEQ multiplex PCR; TCRdb's copy has only in-frame clones and leaves some out. The sample yields 20,000 to 30,000 clones, 60% to 85% seen once. The source material was peripheral blood mononuclear cells (PBMCs), sampled before the second cycle of nivolumab. All receptors come from a human donor with classical Hodgkin lymphoma.

Concerning this clone: One junction end disagrees with the germline gene, perhaps due to a read error. The V call is TRBV29-1, the J call TRBJ2-6, with D tentatively TRBD1 (5 bases). CDR3 length equals 14 residues. Germline CDR1 reads SQVTM; CDR2 reads ANQGSEA. CDR3 amino acids: CSVLSSSGANVLAF. The CDR3 DNA reads TGCAGCGTTTTAAGTAGCTCTGGGGCCAACGTCCTGGCTTTC.

The chain employs TRBV10-2 and TRBJ2-5; D gene uncertain. V lost 5 bases and J lost 3, with 7 bases in between. From germline, CDR1 is WSHSY and CDR2 SAAADI. The CDR3 totals 12 residues. The CDR3 loop reads CASSRTKETQYF. CDR3 nucleotide sequence: TGCGCCAGCAGTCGAACTAAAGAGACCCAGTACTTC.

The V call is TRBV4-2, the J call TRBJ2-7; tentative D call: TRBD2 (5 bases). This CDR3 spans 14 amino acids. The germline V and J ends were trimmed by 8 bases and 0 bases, with 14 bases remaining between them. CDR1 is LGHNA and CDR2 is YNFKEQ in the germline V gene. The CDR3 loop reads CASGKAGLSYEQYF. Here the CDR3 DNA reads TGTGCCAGCGGGAAGGCGGGCCTCTCCTACGAGCAGTACTTC.

This clone was picked up a small number of times. The rearrangement uses TRBV10-1 and TRBJ2-2; possible D gene TRBD1, 5 bases. This CDR3 has 14 amino acids. V was trimmed by 8 bases and J by 4 bases, leaving 14 bases between them. Germline V CDR1 and CDR2: WNHNN, SYGVQD (reference sequence). The CDR3 DNA is TGCGCCAGCTCAGACAGTAGGACCACCGGGGAGCTGTTTTTT. It codes for CASSDSRTTGELFF.

The chain couples TRBV7-2 to TRBJ2-1; TRBD2 aligns across 12 bases. The germline CDR1 and CDR2 sequences are SGHTA and FQGNSA. The CDR3 consists of 19 residues. V shed 0 bases, J shed 5 bases, and the junction held 11 bases outside the gene matches. The CDR3 sequence: CASSLARSSGRAGDNEQFF. DNA for the CDR3: TGTGCCAGCAGCTTAGCGCGATCTAGCGGGAGGGCCGGGGACAATGAGCAGTTCTTC.

The chain is built from TRBV6-5 and TRBJ2-5, with 7 bases fitting TRBD1. The V segment lost 6 bases and the J segment 7 bases; nucleotides outside the gene matches: 2. This CDR3 region has 11 residues. Germline CDR1 and CDR2: MNHEY and SVGAGI. The CDR3 here is CASSTGVTQYF. CDR3 nucleotide sequence: TGTGCCAGCAGCACAGGGGTGACCCAGTACTTC.

This chain joins TRBV29-1 and TRBJ1-4; 7 bases agree with TRBD1. Looked up from germline, CDR1 is SQVTM and CDR2 is ANQGSEA. V gave up 6 bases and J gave up 1 base; unmatched junction bases: 5. The CDR3 runs to 14 residues. The DNA of the CDR3 is TGCAGCGTCGACAGGGTGGGAACTAATGAAAAACTGTTTTTT. Protein: CSVDRVGTNEKLFF.

The V call is TRBV6-5, the J call TRBJ1-1; D is undetermined. This CDR3 is built from 14 residues. The V end was cut by 0 bases, the J end by 3 bases, with 8 bases between. Germline loops: CDR1 MNHEY, CDR2 SVGAGI. Written as DNA, the CDR3 is TGTGCCAGCAGTTACTCGAGTGTGGACACTGAAGCTTTCTTT. Its translation: CASSYSSVDTEAFF.